Presented here are 5 T cell receptor beta chains from one specimen sequenced in a study of T cells after yellow fever vaccination. MiXCR was run by TCRdb on the 5' RACE reads, yielding one entry per CDR3 protein. In the table there are about 73,000 distinct CDR3 sequences, approximately 8% of which are singletons. The input for sequencing was CD8+ T cells sorted from PBMCs, taken on the day of the yellow fever booster vaccination. These receptors were taken from a man in his thirties or forties who received the YFV17D yellow fever vaccine.

The CDR3 protein is CASSLAHGGPVTGELFF. In DNA form, the CDR3 reads TGTGCCAGCAGTTTGGCCCACGGCGGGCCGGTCACCGGGGAGCTGTTTTTT. The J gene is TRBJ2-2, the V gene TRBV27; tentative D call: TRBD2 (5 bases). V lost 3 bases to trimming and J lost 4 bases, with 18 bases between them. The germline gives CDR1 MNHEY, CDR2 SMNVEV (reference sequence). The length of the CDR3 is 17 residues.

This clonotype was picked up many times. J is TRBJ2-1 and V is TRBV12-3 or TRBV12-4; D not resolved. The CDR3 sequence is 10 residues long. Trimming stripped 6 bases from V and 12 bases from J, with 9 bases between. CDR3 nucleotides: TGTGCCAGCAGGTATACACGGCAGTTCTTC. Translating it yields CASRYTRQFF.

This clonotype was counted ten times or more. The gene calls are TRBV27 and TRBJ2-7; D may be TRBD2 (6 bases). From germline, CDR1 is MNHEY and CDR2 SMNVEV (reference sequence). The CDR3 length is 17 residues. V lost 10 bases, J lost 2 bases, and 27 bases lay in between. The CDR3 protein is CATAARGGDSHPYEQYF. CDR3 in DNA: TGTGCCACGGCCGCCCGGGGCGGGGACTCACACCCCTACGAGCAGTACTTC.

In this sample, this clonotype turned up many times. The chain combines TRBV30 with TRBJ2-1; no reliable D call. CDR1 and CDR2 (germline): GTSNPN, SVGIG (reference sequence). There are 10 residues in the CDR3. V lost 3 bases to trimming and J lost 8 bases, with 5 bases between them. As DNA, the CDR3 is TGTGCCTGGAGGTCATATGAGCAGTTCTTC. It yields the protein CAWRSYEQFF.

This clonotype appeared many times. The rearrangement uses TRBV20-1 and TRBJ2-3; TRBD2 agrees at 13 bases. The germline V gene encodes CDR1 DFQATT and CDR2 SNEGSKA (reference sequence). V dropped 3 bases and J dropped 5; count of bases not matched to a gene: 11. The CDR3 is 17 amino acids. The CDR3 DNA reads TGCAGTGCTAGTGAGGCGACTAGCGGGAGGCCGATAGATACGCAGTATTTT. This codes for CSASEATSGRPIDTQYF.